This T cell receptor (beta chain) is drawn from a study of human T cells and chemical hapten exposure. The V gene's germline CDR1 is SGHRS and CDR2 YFSETQ. CDR3 size: 15 residues. V lost 0 bases, J lost 4 bases, and 13 bases lay in between. TCRdb reanalysed the RACE reads using MiXCR and keeps one entry per CDR3 protein. The sample lists 75,000 to 90,000 distinct CDR3 sequences; 10% to 13% were seen once. Time point meaning: patch test 1, 2 weeks after DPC sensitization. The sample's treatment: therapeutic diphenylcyclopropenone sensitization with weekly scalp DPC. This clonotype was picked up a small number of times.

The rearrangement uses TRBV5-1 and TRBJ1-2, with no clear D. Sequencing was performed on whole blood, taken in connection with sensitization to the hapten diphenylcyclopropenone (DPC). This TCR came from a woman between 45 and 65 years old with alopecia areata. Some clones in this sample may be carry-over from other donors' samples. For the CDR3, the DNA is TGCGCCAGCAGCTTGGAAACAGAAACCCGCTATGGCTACACCTTC. Residues: CASSLETETRYGYTF.